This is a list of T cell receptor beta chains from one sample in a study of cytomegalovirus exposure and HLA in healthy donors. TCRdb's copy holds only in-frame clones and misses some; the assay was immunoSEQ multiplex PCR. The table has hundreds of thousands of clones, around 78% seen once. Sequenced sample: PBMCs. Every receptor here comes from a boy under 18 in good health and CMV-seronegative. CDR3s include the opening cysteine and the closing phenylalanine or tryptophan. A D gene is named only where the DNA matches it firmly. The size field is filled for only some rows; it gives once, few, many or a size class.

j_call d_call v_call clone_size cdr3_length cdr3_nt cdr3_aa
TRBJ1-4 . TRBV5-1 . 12 TGCGCCAGCTCGGTGAAGAACGAAAAACTGTTTTTT CASSVKNEKLFF
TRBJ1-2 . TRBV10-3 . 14 TGTGCCATCAGTGAATCGATAGTGGACTATGGCTACACCTTC CAISESIVDYGYTF
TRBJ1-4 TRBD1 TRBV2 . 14 TGTGCCAGCATTGACAGGGCAACTAATGAAAAACTGTTTTTT CASIDRATNEKLFF
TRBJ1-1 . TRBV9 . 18 TGTGCCAGCAGCGTAGACCCTCCAGGTCCAGGGTTTCGCACTGAAGCTTTCTTT CASSVDPPGPGFRTEAFF
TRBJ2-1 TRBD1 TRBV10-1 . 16 TGCGCCAGCAGTCGATACAGGGGAAGTCAAGATCGGGAGCAGTTCTTC CASSRYRGSQDREQFF
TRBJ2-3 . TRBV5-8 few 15 TGTGCCAGCAGCTTGGGTTCAGGGTGGTCAGATACGCAGTATTTT CASSLGSGWSDTQYF
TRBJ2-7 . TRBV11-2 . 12 TGTGCCAGCAGCCGAGGAGGGTTCGAGCAGTACTTC CASSRGGFEQYF
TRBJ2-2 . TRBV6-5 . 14 TGTGCCAGCACAGATTCCAAGAACACCGGGGAGCTGTTTTTT CASTDSKNTGELFF
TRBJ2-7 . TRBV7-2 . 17 TGTGCCAGCAGCTCCTTCGACGGGGGTAACCTGATCTACGAGCAGTACTTC CASSSFDGGNLIYEQYF
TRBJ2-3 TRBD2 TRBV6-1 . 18 TGTGCCAGCAGTGAACACGGGCGACTAGCGGGAGTTACAGATACGCAGTATTTT CASSEHGRLAGVTDTQYF
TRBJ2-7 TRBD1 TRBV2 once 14 TGTGCCAGCAGGACCGGGACAGGGACCTACGAGCAGTACTTC CASRTGTGTYEQYF
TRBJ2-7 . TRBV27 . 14 TGTGCCAGCAGTCCCCGGCGACAGCACTACGAGCAGTACTTC CASSPRRQHYEQYF
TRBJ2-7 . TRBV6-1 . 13 TGTGCCAGCAAAAAGGGGGGGTCGGGGGAGCAGTACTTC CASKKGGSGEQYF
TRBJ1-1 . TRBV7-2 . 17 TGTGCCAGCAGCCGAACCCCTCTTTCAACGTGGGGCCCTGAAGCTTTCTTT CASSRTPLSTWGPEAFF
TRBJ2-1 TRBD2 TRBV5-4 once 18 TGTGCCAGCAGCGGAGCGGGGGGGCTCTCATACTCCTACAATGAGCAGTTCTTC CASSGAGGLSYSYNEQFF
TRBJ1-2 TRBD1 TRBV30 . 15 TGTGCCTGGCGTAGGGGGGGGGACAGGGCTTATGGCTACACCTTC CAWRRGGDRAYGYTF
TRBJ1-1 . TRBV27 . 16 TGTGCCAGCAGTTTATTATGGATCCAGGGGAACACTGAAGCTTTCTTT CASSLLWIQGNTEAFF
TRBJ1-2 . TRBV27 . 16 TGTGCCAGCACTCGACTAATCCGTGGATCGTCCTATGGCTACACCTTC CASTRLIRGSSYGYTF
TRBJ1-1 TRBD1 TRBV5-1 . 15 TGCGCCAGCAGCTTGGCATGGACAGGGGGCACTGAAGCTTTCTTT CASSLAWTGGTEAFF
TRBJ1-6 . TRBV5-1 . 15 TGCGCCAGCAGCTTGGCAGGGAATGCTAATTCACCCCTCCACTTT CASSLAGNANSPLHF
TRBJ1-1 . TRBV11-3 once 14 TGTGCCAGCAGCTCCGATCCACAGAACACTGAAGCTTTCTTT CASSSDPQNTEAFF
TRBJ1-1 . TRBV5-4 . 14 TGTGCCAGCAGCCCCGCGGGGGGGAACACTGAAGCTTTCTTT CASSPAGGNTEAFF
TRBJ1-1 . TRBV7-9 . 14 TGTGCCAGCAGCTTGAGGACTGCGAACACTGAAGCTTTCTTT CASSLRTANTEAFF
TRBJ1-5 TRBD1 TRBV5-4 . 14 TGTGCCAGCAGCTTGGGGGGACAGGGGTTTCCCCAGCATTTT CASSLGGQGFPQHF
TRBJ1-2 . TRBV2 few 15 TGTGCCAGCAGTGCCAGGTCGGTTATCCCTTATGGCTACACCTTC CASSARSVIPYGYTF
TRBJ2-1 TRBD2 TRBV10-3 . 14 TGTGCCATCAACCCGGGACTAGGGGATGCTGAGCAGTTCTTC CAINPGLGDAEQFF
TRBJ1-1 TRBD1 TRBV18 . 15 TGTGCCAGCTCACCACCCAGGGGGATGAACACTGAAGCTTTCTTT CASSPPRGMNTEAFF